One and the same sample provided the 4 T cell receptor beta chains below, sequenced in a study of T cell repertoires in cytomegalovirus infection. Antigens of these TCRs are unknown. MiXCR, applied by TCRdb to the reads, yields one record per CDR3 protein. The table shows around 710,000 distinct CDR3 sequences, with about 28% occurring only once. The sequences come from cultured CD8+ T cells from PBMCs, collected from culture after CMV antigen stimulation. These receptors were obtained from a human donor in good health (CMV status not recorded). Some clones in this sample may be carry-over from other donors' samples.

The chain has TRBV6-6 and TRBJ2-7, with 7 bases matching TRBD1. This CDR3 is built from 14 residues. Trimming removed 2 bases from V and 4 bases from J; junction bases left unmatched: 5. CDR1 is MNHNY, CDR2 SVGAGI, per germline (reference sequence). The CDR3 region has the DNA TGTGCCAGCAGTTACCCGGACAGGATTTACGAGCAGTACGTC. It translates to CASSYPDRIYEQYV.

This clonotype showed up just a few times. The gene calls are TRBV2 and TRBJ2-7, with D uncertain. V was trimmed by 3 bases and J by 0 bases, leaving 6 bases between them. The CDR3 runs to 13 residues. From germline, CDR1 is SNHLY and CDR2 FYNNEI. The CDR3 here is CASSEPRSYEQYF. CDR3 nucleotide sequence: TGTGCCAGCAGTGAGCCGCGCTCCTACGAGCAGTACTTC. Full variable domain (missing parts from reference TRBV2 and TRBJ2-7): EPEVTQTPSHQVTQMGQEVILRCVPISNHLYFYWYRQILGQKVEFLVSFYNNEISEKSEIFDDQFSVERPDGSNFTLKIRSTKLEDSAMYFCASSEPRSYEQYFGPGTRLTVT.

This clonotype was seen a few times. CDR3 protein: CASSIYASGNTGELFF. CDR3 bases: TGTGCCAGTAGTATCTATGCTAGCGGCAACACCGGGGAGCTGTTTTTT. This sequence joins TRBV19 and TRBJ2-2, with 7 bases fitting TRBD2. Unmatched junction bases numbered 6, after V lost 3 bases and J lost 2 bases. The germline V gene has CDR1 LNHDA and CDR2 SQIVND (reference sequence). The CDR3 runs to 16 residues.

This clonotype was counted only a few times. The V and J genes are TRBV20-1 and TRBJ2-3, with D possibly TRBD1 on 6 matching bases. The germline V gene has CDR1 DFQATT and CDR2 SNEGSKA (reference sequence). Trimming removed 5 bases from V and 3 bases from J, with 18 bases in between. The CDR3 runs 15 residues. CDR3 nucleotide sequence: TGCAGTGCTGGCTCGACAGGTGATTTAACAGATACGCAGTATTTT. Protein product: CSAGSTGDLTDTQYF.